The T cell receptor (beta chain) under discussion was sequenced for a study of blood T cell repertoires in COVID-19. Background on the study: The origin of the acute and convalescent COVID-19 samples was the United States, Italy and Spain.

Germline values: CDR1 SGDLS, CDR2 YYNGEE. The ends lost 2 bases at V and 3 bases at J; junction bases unmatched: 6. CDR3 size: 15 residues. This table comes from immunoSEQ multiplex PCR, and its TCRdb copy is limited to in-frame clones, with some not included. The sample lists under 300,000 clones; 90% were seen once. The TCR sequence derives from a woman aged 35 to 49 with acute or convalescent COVID-19. The chain joins TRBV9 to TRBJ1-1, with 8 bases lining up with TRBD1. Material: peripheral blood. The CDR3 DNA is TGTGCCAGCAGCGTTCCCCAGGGGGCGGACACTGAAGCTTTCTTT. Its translation: CASSVPQGADTEAFF. Full variable domain (missing parts from reference TRBV9 and TRBJ1-1): DSGVTQTPKHLITATGQRVTLRCSPRSGDLSVYWYQQSLDQGLQFLIQYYNGEERAKGNILERFSAQQFPDLHSELNLSSLELGDSALYFCASSVPQGADTEAFFGQGTRLTVV.